The entry that follows covers one T cell receptor (beta chain) sequence. Its antigen remains unknown. The sample is drawn from a study of T cell responses to AZD1222 COVID-19 vaccine. Study-level results: Two AZD1222 doses significantly raised spike-specific TCR breadth and depth over controls. There were vaccine-associated CD4 TCRs across spike, dominant at 160-218 and 743-854. Clonal diversity may have been underestimated in mostly white British donors.

Germline V gene data show CDR1 as SGHDN and CDR2 as FVKESK. CDR3 length: 13 amino acids. V was pared by 1 base and J by 7 bases, with 7 bases between. Some clones are missing from TCRdb's copy, which holds only in-frame ones; the method was immunoSEQ multiplex PCR. The table has fewer than 110,000 clones, 70% to 90% seen once. The TCR originated in an adult who received the AZD1222 COVID-19 vaccine. Sequences were derived from peripheral blood, sampled 28 days after the second AZD1222 dose. The chain carries TRBV14 and TRBJ1-4; D gene ambiguous. The CDR3 DNA is TGTGCCAGCAGCCAAGGGCCCCGTGAAAAACTGTTTTTT. The encoded protein is CASSQGPREKLFF.